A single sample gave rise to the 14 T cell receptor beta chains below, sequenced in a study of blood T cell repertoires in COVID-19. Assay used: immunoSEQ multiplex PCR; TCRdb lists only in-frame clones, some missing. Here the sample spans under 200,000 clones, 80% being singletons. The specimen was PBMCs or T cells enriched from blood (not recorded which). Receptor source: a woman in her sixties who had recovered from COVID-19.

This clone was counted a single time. CDR3 sequence (DNA): TGTGCCAGCAGCAGGGAAGAGGACACTGAAGCTTTCTTT. Translated, it gives CASSREEDTEAFF. This rearrangement joins TRBV6-6 to TRBJ1-1; D might be TRBD1 (5 bases). V lost 6 bases to trimming and J lost 3 bases, with 11 bases between them. This CDR3 is built from 13 residues. CDR1 is MNHNY and CDR2 is SVGAGI in the germline V gene (reference sequence).

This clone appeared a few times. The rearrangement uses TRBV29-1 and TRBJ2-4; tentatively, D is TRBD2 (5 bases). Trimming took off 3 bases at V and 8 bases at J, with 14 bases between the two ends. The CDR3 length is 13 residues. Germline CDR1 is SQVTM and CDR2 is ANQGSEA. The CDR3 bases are TGCAGCGTTGACCGGGGTGGAGGCGACATTCAGTACTTC. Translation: CSVDRGGGDIQYF.

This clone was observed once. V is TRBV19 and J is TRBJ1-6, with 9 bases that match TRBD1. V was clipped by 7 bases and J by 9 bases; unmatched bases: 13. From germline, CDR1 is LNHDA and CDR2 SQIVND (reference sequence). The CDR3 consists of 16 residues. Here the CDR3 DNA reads TGTGCCAGTACCCATCTGACCGGGACAGGGCTTTCACCCCTCCACTTT. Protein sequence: CASTHLTGTGLSPLHF.

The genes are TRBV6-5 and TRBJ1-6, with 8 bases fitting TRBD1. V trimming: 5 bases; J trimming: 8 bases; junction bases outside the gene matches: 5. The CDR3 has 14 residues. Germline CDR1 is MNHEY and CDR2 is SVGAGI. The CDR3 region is CASSPGQGHSPLHF. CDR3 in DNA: TGTGCCAGCAGTCCCGGACAGGGACATTCACCCCTCCACTTT.

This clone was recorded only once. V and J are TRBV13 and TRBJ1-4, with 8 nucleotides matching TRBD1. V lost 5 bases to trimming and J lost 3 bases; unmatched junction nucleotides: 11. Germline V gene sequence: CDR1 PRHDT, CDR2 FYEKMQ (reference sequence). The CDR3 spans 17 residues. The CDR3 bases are TGTGCCAGCAGCACCGGGGACAGGAGACTCGCTAATGAAAAACTGTTTTTT. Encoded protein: CASSTGDRRLANEKLFF.

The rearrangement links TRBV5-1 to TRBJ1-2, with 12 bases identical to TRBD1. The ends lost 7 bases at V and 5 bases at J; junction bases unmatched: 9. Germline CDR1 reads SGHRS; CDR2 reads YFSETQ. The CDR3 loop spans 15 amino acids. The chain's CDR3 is CASERGTGGDYGYTF. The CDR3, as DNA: TGCGCCAGCGAAAGAGGGACAGGGGGCGATTATGGCTACACCTTC.

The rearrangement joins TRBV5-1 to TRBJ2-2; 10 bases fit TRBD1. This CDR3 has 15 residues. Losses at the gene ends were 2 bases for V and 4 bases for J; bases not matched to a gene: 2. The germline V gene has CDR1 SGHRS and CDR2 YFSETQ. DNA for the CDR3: TGCGCCAGCAGCTTCCGACAGGGGGCCACCGGGGAGCTGTTTTTT. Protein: CASSFRQGATGELFF.

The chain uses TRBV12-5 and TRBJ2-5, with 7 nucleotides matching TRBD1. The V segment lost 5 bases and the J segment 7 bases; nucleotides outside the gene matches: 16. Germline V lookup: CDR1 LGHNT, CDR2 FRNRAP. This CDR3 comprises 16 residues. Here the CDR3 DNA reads TGTGCTAGTGGTCTGGCAACAGGGGCCCAAGATTGGACCCAGTACTTC. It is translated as CASGLATGAQDWTQYF.

CDR3 nucleotides: TGTGCCAGCACCCCCGGCGGGGAGCTGTTTTTT. This sequence encodes CASTPGGELFF. The chain employs TRBV6-5 and TRBJ2-2, with D unresolved. Germline assignment: CDR1 MNHEY and CDR2 SVGAGI. V shed 7 bases and J shed 7 bases, with 7 bases lying between them. CDR3 length: 11 residues.

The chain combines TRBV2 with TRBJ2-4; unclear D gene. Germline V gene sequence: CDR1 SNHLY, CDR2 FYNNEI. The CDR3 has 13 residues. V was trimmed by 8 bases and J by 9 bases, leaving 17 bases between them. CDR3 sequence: CASRGSSSGIQYF. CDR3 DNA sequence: TGTGCCAGCCGTGGGTCCTCCTCCGGCATTCAGTACTTC.

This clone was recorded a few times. The CDR3 DNA is TGTGCCAGCAGTGATACCAGGGGATTGGACACTGAAGCTTTCTTT. As protein: CASSDTRGLDTEAFF. The chain uses TRBV6-1 and TRBJ1-1, with D tentatively TRBD1 (6 bases). This CDR3 region has 15 residues. CDR1 is MNHNS and CDR2 is SASEGT in the germline V gene. V was cut by 3 bases and J by 3 bases, with 14 bases left in between.

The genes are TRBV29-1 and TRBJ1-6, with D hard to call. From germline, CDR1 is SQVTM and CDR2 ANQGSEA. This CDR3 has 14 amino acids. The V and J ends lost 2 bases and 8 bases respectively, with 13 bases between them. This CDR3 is CSVENRAADSPLHF. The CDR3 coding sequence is TGCAGCGTTGAAAACCGGGCAGCGGATTCACCCCTCCACTTT. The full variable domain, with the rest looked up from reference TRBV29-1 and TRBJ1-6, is SAVISQKPSRDICQRGTSLTIQCQVDSQVTMMFWYRQQPGQSLTLIATANQGSEATYESGFVIDKFPISRPNLTFSTLTVSNMSPEDSSIYLCSVENRAADSPLHFGNGTRLTVT.

The CDR3 nucleotides are TGTGCCAGCTCGCTACAGGGGGCTTCAGGGGTTTCACCCCTCCACTTT. Encoded protein: CASSLQGASGVSPLHF. The rearrangement links TRBV18 to TRBJ1-6, with 9 nucleotides matching TRBD1. This CDR3 has 16 residues. In germline, CDR1 is KGHSH, CDR2 LQKENI. V lost 6 bases and J lost 9; bases outside the gene matches: 12.

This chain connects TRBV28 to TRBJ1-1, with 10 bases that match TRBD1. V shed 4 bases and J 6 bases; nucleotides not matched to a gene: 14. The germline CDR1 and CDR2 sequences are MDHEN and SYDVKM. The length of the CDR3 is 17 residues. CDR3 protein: CASSSLMTGGVPAEAFF. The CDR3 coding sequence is TGTGCCAGCAGTTCATTGATGACAGGGGGCGTCCCGGCTGAAGCTTTCTTT.